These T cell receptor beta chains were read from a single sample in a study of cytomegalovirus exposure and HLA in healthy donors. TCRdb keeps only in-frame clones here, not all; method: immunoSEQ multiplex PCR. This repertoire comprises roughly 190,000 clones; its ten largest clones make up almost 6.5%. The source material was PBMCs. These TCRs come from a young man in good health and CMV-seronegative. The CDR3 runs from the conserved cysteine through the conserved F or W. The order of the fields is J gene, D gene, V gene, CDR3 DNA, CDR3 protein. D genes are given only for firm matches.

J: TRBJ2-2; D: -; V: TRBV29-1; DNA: TGCAGCGTTGAAGGCGAGCGCGTCGGGACTCACGGGGAGCTGTTTTTT; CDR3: CSVEGERVGTHGELFF
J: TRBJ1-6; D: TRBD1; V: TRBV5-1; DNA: TGCGCCAGCAGTCCCGGACAGGGGGCGACCCTTTATAATTCACCCCTCCACTTT; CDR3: CASSPGQGATLYNSPLHF
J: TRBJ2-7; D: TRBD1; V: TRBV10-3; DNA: TGTGCCGCGGGACAGGCCTCTGACGAGCAGTACTTC; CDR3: CAAGQASDEQYF
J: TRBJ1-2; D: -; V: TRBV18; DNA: TGTGCCAGCTCACCGACGGAGAACTATGGCTACACCTTC; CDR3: CASSPTENYGYTF
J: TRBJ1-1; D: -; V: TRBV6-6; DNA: TGTGCCATCGACACCCACGGGGGTGGCACTGAAGCTTTCTTT; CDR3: CAIDTHGGGTEAFF
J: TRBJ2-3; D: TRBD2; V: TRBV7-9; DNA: TGTGCCAGCAGCTTAGCGGGGGGGGACACAGATACGCAGTATTTT; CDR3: CASSLAGGDTDTQYF
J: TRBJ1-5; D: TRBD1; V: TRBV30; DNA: TGTGCCTGGAGCGGGACAGTCTATAGCAATCAGCCCCAGCATTTT; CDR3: CAWSGTVYSNQPQHF
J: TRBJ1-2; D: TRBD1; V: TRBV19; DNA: TGTGCCAGTAGTGTGGAGACAGGGGGATATGGCTACACCTTC; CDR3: CASSVETGGYGYTF
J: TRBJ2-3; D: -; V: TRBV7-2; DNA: TGTGCCAGCAGCTTCGGCCTAGGAACAGATACGCAGTATTTT; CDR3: CASSFGLGTDTQYF
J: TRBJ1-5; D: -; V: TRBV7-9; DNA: TGTGCCAGCAGCTTAGCGCATTGGGGGGTCAGTAGCAATCAGCCCCAGCATTTT; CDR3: CASSLAHWGVSSNQPQHF
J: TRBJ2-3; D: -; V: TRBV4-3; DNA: TGCGCCAGCGCCGGGCGGGCTAGCACAGATACGCAGTATTTT; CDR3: CASAGRASTDTQYF
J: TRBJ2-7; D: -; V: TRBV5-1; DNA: TGCGCCAGCAGCTTGTCGGGAGCAGGATACGAGCAGTACTTC; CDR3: CASSLSGAGYEQYF
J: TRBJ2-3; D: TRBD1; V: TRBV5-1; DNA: TGCGCCAGCAGCCCTAGACAGGGGGGCACAGATACGCAGTATTTT; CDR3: CASSPRQGGTDTQYF
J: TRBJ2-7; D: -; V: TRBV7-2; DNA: TGTGCCAGCAGCTTAGCCGGGGTGCAGTACTTC; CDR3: CASSLAGVQYF
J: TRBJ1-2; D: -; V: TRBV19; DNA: TGTGCCAGTAGCCGACAAGGCTATGGCTACACCTTC; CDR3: CASSRQGYGYTF
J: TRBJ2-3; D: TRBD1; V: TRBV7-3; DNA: TGTGCCAGCAGCTTCCCTCGTGGCGGGGGACAGGGAAAAGATACGCAGTATTTT; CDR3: CASSFPRGGGQGKDTQYF
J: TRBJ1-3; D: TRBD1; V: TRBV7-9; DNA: TGTGCCAGCAGCTTAGCGCTGACAGGGGCTTTTGGAAACACCATATATTTT; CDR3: CASSLALTGAFGNTIYF
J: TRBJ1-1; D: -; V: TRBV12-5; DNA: TGTGCTAGTGGTTTCGATAGGAACACTGAAGCTTTCTTT; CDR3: CASGFDRNTEAFF
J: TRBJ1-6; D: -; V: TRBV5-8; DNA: TGTGCCAGCAGCCGAAGGAGGGATAATTCACCCCTCCACTTT; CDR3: CASSRRRDNSPLHF
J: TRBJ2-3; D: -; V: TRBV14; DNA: TGTGCCAGCAGCCAAGGTCGGACAGATACGCAGTATTTT; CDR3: CASSQGRTDTQYF
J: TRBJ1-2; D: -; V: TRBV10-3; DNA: TGTGCCATCAAGTGGGCAGGGTCTGGCTACACCTTC; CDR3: CAIKWAGSGYTF
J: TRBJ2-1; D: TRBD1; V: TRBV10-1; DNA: TGCGCCAGCAGCGACAGGGGTCGGTGGGATGAGCAGTTCTTC; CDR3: CASSDRGRWDEQFF
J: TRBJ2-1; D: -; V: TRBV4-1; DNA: TGCGCCAGCAGCCAAGGGCAGGATTCCTACAATGAGCAGTTCTTC; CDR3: CASSQGQDSYNEQFF
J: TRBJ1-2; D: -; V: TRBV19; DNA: TGTGCCAGTAGTGTCGGGAGCGGCTACACCTTC; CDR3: CASSVGSGYTF
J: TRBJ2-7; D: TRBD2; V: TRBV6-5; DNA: TGTGCCAGCAGACCGACGGGGGGAGTGGGCGAGCAGTACTTC; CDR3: CASRPTGGVGEQYF
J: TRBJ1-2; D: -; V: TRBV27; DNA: TGTGCCAGCAGTTTAGGGGCAGGGCGGAACTATGGCTACACCTTC; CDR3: CASSLGAGRNYGYTF
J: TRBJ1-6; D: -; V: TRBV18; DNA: TGTGCCAGCTCACCACCGTCGCCAGGGCAGGGTAGTTCACCCCTCCACTTT; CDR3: CASSPPSPGQGSSPLHF
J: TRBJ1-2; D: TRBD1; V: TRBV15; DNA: TGTGCCACCAGCAGATATCGCGGATCAGGGGGCTACGAGGATGGCTACACCTTC; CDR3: CATSRYRGSGGYEDGYTF
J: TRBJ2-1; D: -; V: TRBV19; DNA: TGTGCCAGTAGTAGCCCTGGGAGCTCCTACAATGAGCAGTTCTTC; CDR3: CASSSPGSSYNEQFF
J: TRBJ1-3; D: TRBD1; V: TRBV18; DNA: TGTGCCAGCTCACGGAACGGACAGGGATCGGTTGGTAACACCATATATTTT; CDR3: CASSRNGQGSVGNTIYF
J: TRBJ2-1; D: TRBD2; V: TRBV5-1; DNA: TGCGCCAGCAGCTTGGACACGGGACTAGCGGACAATGAGCAGTTCTTC; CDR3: CASSLDTGLADNEQFF